This entry features one T cell receptor (beta chain) sequence. Germline V gene sequence: CDR1 GTSNPN, CDR2 SVGIG (reference sequence). The CDR3 is 12 residues long. V gave up 2 bases and J gave up 2 bases, with 7 bases separating them. These data originate in a study of CD8+ T cells in alopecia areata. Turning to the study itself: Patients received oral tofacitinib, 5 to 10 mg twice daily, for moderate-to-severe alopecia areata.

Sorted out of PBMCs were CD4+ T cells and CD8+ T cells. Sequencing relied on a cDNA template that was reverse transcribed from extracted RNA. Clones were read by immunoSEQ multiplex PCR, and TCRdb kept only the in-frame ones, dropping some. The sample lists approximately 65,000 clones; roughly 44% were seen once. The TCR comes from a human donor with alopecia areata. The gene calls are TRBV30 and TRBJ2-7; D not resolved. This specimen consisted of CD8+ T cells sorted from blood, obtained at week 0. The CDR3 DNA reads as TGTGCCTGGAGTTACAGCCCCTACGAGCAGTACTTC. As protein: CAWSYSPYEQYF. Filled out from reference TRBV30 and TRBJ2-7, the complete variable domain reads SQTIHQWPATLVQPVGSPLSLECTVEGTSNPNLYWYRQAAGRGLQLLFYSVGIGQISSEVPQNLSASRPQDRQFILSSKKLLLSDSGFYLCAWSYSPYEQYFGPGTRLTVT.